Listed here are 25 T cell receptor beta chains from one sample, sequenced in a study of blood T cell repertoires in COVID-19 (dated by TCRdb to the early 2020s). Library construction relied on the immunoSEQ multiplex PCR assay. Here the immuneACCESS table is served through TCRdb, limited to in-frame sequences with V and J called. Missing clones are a known gap in these copies; in checked studies unresolved V genes cover under half, and the rest lacks a known reason. The sample includes 90,000 to 100,000 clones, with 75% to 85% observed a single time. The ten biggest clones cover 20% to 25% of the sample. Input material: peripheral blood. These receptor sequences come from a man aged 55 to 70 with acute or convalescent COVID-19.

The chain couples TRBV7-9 to TRBJ1-4; 7 bases are a match to TRBD1. The germline gives CDR1 SEHNR, CDR2 FQNEAQ (reference sequence). The CDR3 has 17 amino acids. The V segment lost 2 bases and the J segment 7 bases; nucleotides outside the gene matches: 13. CDR3: CASSLLFTDRTFEKLFF. CDR3 bases: TGTGCCAGCAGCTTACTTTTTACGGACAGGACTTTTGAAAAACTGTTTTTT.

V is TRBV7-8 and J is TRBJ1-1; tentatively, D is TRBD1 (5 bases). Trimming shortened V by 1 base and J by 3 bases, and 9 bases separated the two germline ends. Germline-derived CDR1 and CDR2 are SGHVS and FQNEAQ. The CDR3 runs to 14 residues. As DNA, the CDR3 is TGTGCCAGCAGCTTAGACGGAGGGGACACTGAAGCTTTCTTT. Translating gives CASSLDGGDTEAFF.

This clone turned up a few times. DNA for the CDR3: TGTGCCAGCAGCTTGGCTCAGGGAACCTCCTACGAGCAGTACTTC. It is translated as CASSLAQGTSYEQYF. This sequence joins TRBV5-5 and TRBJ2-7; D possibly corresponds to TRBD1 (5 bases). V was trimmed by 0 bases and J by 0 bases, leaving 10 bases between them. This CDR3 has 15 residues. CDR1 and CDR2 (germline): SGHKS, YYEKEE (reference sequence).

CDR3 sequence reads: CASSSSLAKNIQYF. The CDR3 coding sequence is TGTGCCAGCAGTTCGTCCTTAGCCAAAAACATTCAGTACTTC. V is TRBV28 and J is TRBJ2-4; no firm D call. Germline CDR1 and CDR2: MDHEN and SYDVKM. The CDR3 runs to 14 residues. Trimming pared 4 bases from V and 0 bases from J, leaving 7 bases between.

This clone occurred once. This CDR3 reads CTSSQGGTSGPLYNEQFF. CDR3 sequence (DNA): TGCACCAGCAGCCAGGGGGGGACTAGCGGCCCTCTTTACAATGAGCAGTTCTTC. V usage is TRBV1 and J usage is TRBJ2-1; TRBD2, the table's D call, was not compared with the DNA. TRBV1 is deemed a pseudogene. The CDR3 is 18 amino acids.

This clone was observed once. The chain has TRBV2 and TRBJ1-4; 11 bases line up with TRBD1. The ends lost 5 bases at V and 8 bases at J; junction bases unmatched: 7. The germline CDR1 and CDR2 sequences are SNHLY and FYNNEI. The CDR3 loop spans 15 amino acids. The DNA for the CDR3 is TGTGCCAGCAGTTCGACGGACAGGGGGCTAGAAAAACTGTTTTTT. This encodes CASSSTDRGLEKLFF.

The chain has TRBV28 and TRBJ1-5; 8 nucleotides agree with TRBD1. V shed 5 bases and J 5 bases; nucleotides not matched to a gene: 8. This CDR3 has 15 amino acids. From germline, CDR1 is MDHEN and CDR2 SYDVKM. CDR3 nucleotides: TGTGCCAGCAGTCCATCCGGGACAGGAGATCAGCCCCAGCATTTT. As protein: CASSPSGTGDQPQHF.

The genes are TRBV28 and TRBJ1-5; D is ambiguous. CDR3 length equals 10 residues. V dropped 4 bases and J dropped 11 bases, with 6 bases sitting between them. CDR1 is MDHEN, CDR2 SYDVKM, per germline. The CDR3 nucleotides are TGTGCCAGCAGTTATGAGACCCAGCATTTT. Amino acids: CASSYETQHF.

The DNA of the CDR3 is TGTGCCAGCTCACCGGACAGGACTCACAATGAGCAGTTCTTC. Amino acid sequence: CASSPDRTHNEQFF. The chain has TRBV18 and TRBJ2-1, with 7 bases matching TRBD1. CDR1 KGHSH and CDR2 LQKENI come from the germline V gene. The V and J ends lost 3 bases and 5 bases, in that order; junction bases with no gene match: 4. This CDR3 spans 14 amino acids. The whole variable domain, remainder taken from reference TRBV18 and TRBJ2-1, is NAGVMQNPRHLVRRRGQEARLRCSPMKGHSHVYWYRQLPEEGLKFMVYLQKENIIDESGMPKERFSAEFPKEGPSILRIQQVVRGDSAAYFCASSPDRTHNEQFFGPGTRLTVL.

The V and J genes are TRBV5-6 and TRBJ1-5; no clear D gene. Germline V gives CDR1 SGHDT, CDR2 YYEEEE. Trimming took 2 bases from V and 3 from J, leaving 21 bases between them. The CDR3 length is 18 residues. CDR3 in amino acids: CASSLSGGLRGFNQPQHF. In DNA, the CDR3 is TGTGCCAGCAGCTTATCGGGAGGTCTAAGAGGTTTCAATCAGCCCCAGCATTTT.

The chain combines TRBV6-5 with TRBJ1-1; 8 positions match TRBD1. CDR3 length equals 14 residues. V lost 2 bases and J lost 5; bases outside the gene matches: 4. CDR1 and CDR2 from the germline V gene are MNHEY and SVGAGI. The CDR3 reads CASSYTGTGTEAFF. The CDR3 DNA reads as TGTGCCAGCAGTTACACCGGGACAGGTACTGAAGCTTTCTTT.

The chain employs TRBV5-1 and TRBJ1-5; 7 nucleotides line up with TRBD1. After removal of 4 bases from V and 0 bases from J, the junction contained 7 bases not matched to a gene. The CDR3 length is 16 residues. Germline CDR1 SGHRS, CDR2 YFSETQ. The CDR3 DNA reads as TGCGCCAGCAGCCCGGGGGACAGCCATAGCAATCAGCCCCAGCATTTT. It yields the protein CASSPGDSHSNQPQHF.

V usage is TRBV5-8 and J usage is TRBJ1-2, with a tentative D call TRBD1 (6 bases). The CDR3 extends over 13 amino acids. Trimming cost V 4 bases and J 3 bases, with 10 bases left between them. Looked up from germline, CDR1 is SGHTS and CDR2 is YDEGEE. CDR3 sequence: CASSPQGHYGYTF. The CDR3 DNA reads as TGTGCCAGCAGCCCACAGGGCCACTATGGCTACACCTTC.

This chain connects TRBV5-1 to TRBJ1-2, with 8 bases fitting TRBD1. V was pared by 3 bases and J by 4 bases, with 14 bases of the junction left unmatched. This CDR3 comprises 17 residues. Germline V gene lookup returns CDR1 SGHRS and CDR2 YFSETQ. As DNA, the CDR3 is TGCGCCAGCAGCTCTGGATACACCAGAGGGACAGGCTATGGCTACACCTTC. Amino acid sequence: CASSSGYTRGTGYGYTF.

The chain links TRBV5-4 to TRBJ2-1; TRBD2 aligns across 7 bases. CDR1 is SGHNT and CDR2 is YYREEE in the germline V gene (reference sequence). The J segment lost 10 bases and the V segment lost 0 bases, leaving 7 bases of the junction unmatched. The CDR3 is made up of 14 amino acids. CDR3 nucleotide sequence: TGTGCCAGCAGCTTGGTCTCCCTCGGGGGGGAGCAGTTCTTC. It yields the protein CASSLVSLGGEQFF.

The chain carries TRBV6-2 or TRBV6-3 and TRBJ2-7; 7 nucleotides align to TRBD1. Unmatched junction bases numbered 4, after V lost 2 bases and J lost 0 bases. Looked up from germline, CDR1 is MNHEY and CDR2 is SVGEGT. The CDR3 is made up of 15 amino acids. The CDR3 spells CASSYRAGGSYEQYF. The CDR3 DNA reads TGTGCCAGCAGTTACAGGGCAGGGGGCTCCTACGAGCAGTACTTC.

A single count supports this clone. The chain recombines TRBV6-5 with TRBJ1-5; maybe TRBD1 (6 bases). The ends were cut back, 5 bases at V and 3 bases at J, with 14 bases in the middle. Germline loops: CDR1 MNHEY, CDR2 SVGAGI. This CDR3 contains 15 residues. This CDR3 is CASSTADSLNQPQHF. In nucleotides, the CDR3 is TGTGCCAGCAGTACGGCGGACAGTCTCAATCAGCCCCAGCATTTT.

DNA for the CDR3: TGTGCCAGCTCACCAGGTATAGACACTGAAGCTTTCTTT. Protein sequence: CASSPGIDTEAFF. This chain connects TRBV18 to TRBJ1-1; no clear D gene. With 2 bases removed from V and 3 bases from J, the gap between germline ends came to 7 bases. The CDR3 spans 13 residues. CDR1 is KGHSH, CDR2 LQKENI, per germline.

On this clone: The sample carries other DNA sequences with the same CDR3. The rearrangement links TRBV7-2 to TRBJ1-5; D unclear. CDR3 length: 15 residues. V lost 1 base, J lost 0 bases, and 7 bases lay in between. CDR1 and CDR2 (germline): SGHTA, FQGNSA. The CDR3 DNA reads TGTGCCAGCAGCTTAGGGTCCGGTAGCAATCAGCCCCAGCATTTT. This sequence encodes CASSLGSGSNQPQHF.

The sample holds a few counts of this clone. The chain has TRBV28 and TRBJ1-2; D gene ambiguous. V dropped 8 bases and J dropped 5 bases, with 6 bases sitting between them. The germline V gene encodes CDR1 MDHEN and CDR2 SYDVKM. This CDR3 comprises 10 residues. CDR3 bases: TGTGCCAGCGCCCGGTATGGCTACACCTTC. Protein sequence: CASARYGYTF.

The chain has TRBV7-2 and TRBJ2-7, with TRBD1 matching 7 bases. This CDR3 is built from 15 residues. The V gene end was trimmed by 4 bases and the J gene end by 6 bases; junction bases not matched to a gene: 12. CDR1 and CDR2 from the germline V gene are SGHTA and FQGNSA. In DNA form, the CDR3 reads TGTGCCAGCAGCTCGACCGGGACAGTAAGGTTCGAGCAGTACTTC. Protein product: CASSSTGTVRFEQYF.

The rearrangement links TRBV28 to TRBJ1-4; weak D call: TRBD1 (5 bases). The CDR3 totals 14 residues. Trimming cost V 5 bases and J 8 bases, with 15 bases left between them. The V gene's germline CDR1 is MDHEN and CDR2 SYDVKM. The CDR3 is CASSTGGKREKLFF. The CDR3 DNA is TGTGCCAGCAGTACGGGGGGAAAAAGGGAAAAACTGTTTTTT.

This clone showed up just a few times. The chain combines TRBV19 with TRBJ1-3; no firm D call. The CDR3 runs 14 residues. V was clipped by 0 bases and J by 0 bases, with 3 bases between them. The germline CDR1 and CDR2 sequences are LNHDA and SQIVND (reference sequence). CDR3 in DNA: TGTGCCAGTAGTATAGATCACTCTGGAAACACCATATATTTT. This translates into CASSIDHSGNTIYF.

The V gene is TRBV7-2, the J gene TRBJ2-7; a weak D match, TRBD1 (7 bases). The ends were cut back, 4 bases at V and 7 bases at J, with 14 bases in the middle. The CDR3 contains 13 residues. Germline lookup yields CDR1 SGHTA and CDR2 FQGNSA. In DNA, the CDR3 is TGTGCCAGCAGCTCAGCGACAGGGAGGGAGCAGTACGTC. This codes for CASSSATGREQYV.

V gene TRBV6-6 combines with J gene TRBJ2-3; 7 nucleotides agree with TRBD2. CDR1 and CDR2 (germline): MNHNY, SVGAGI (reference sequence). With 2 bases clipped from V and 6 bases from J, the junction kept 8 bases outside the gene matches. There are 15 residues in the CDR3. The CDR3 DNA reads TGTGCCAGCAGTTACGAGTGGCCTAGCGGTGATACGCAGTATTTT. Encoded protein: CASSYEWPSGDTQYF.